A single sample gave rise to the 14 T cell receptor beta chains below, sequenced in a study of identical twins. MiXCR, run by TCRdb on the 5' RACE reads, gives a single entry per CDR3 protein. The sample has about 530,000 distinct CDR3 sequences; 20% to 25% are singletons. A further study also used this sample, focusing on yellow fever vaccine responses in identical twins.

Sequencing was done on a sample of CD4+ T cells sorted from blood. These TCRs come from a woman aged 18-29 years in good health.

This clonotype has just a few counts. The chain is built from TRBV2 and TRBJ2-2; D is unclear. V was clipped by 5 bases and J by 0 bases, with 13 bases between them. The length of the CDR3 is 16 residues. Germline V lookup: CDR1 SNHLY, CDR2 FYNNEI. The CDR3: CASSYPPHTNTGELFF. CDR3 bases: TGTGCCAGCAGTTATCCCCCTCATACGAACACCGGGGAGCTGTTTTTT.

This CDR3 is CASSPDVIRAPNQPQHF. Here the CDR3 DNA reads TGTGCCAGCAGTCCAGACGTCATCAGGGCGCCCAATCAGCCCCAGCATTTT. The chain employs TRBV28 and TRBJ1-5; D possibly corresponds to TRBD1 (5 bases). The germline V and J ends were trimmed by 5 bases and 3 bases, with 20 bases remaining between them. Germline-derived CDR1 and CDR2 are MDHEN and SYDVKM. The CDR3 extends over 17 amino acids. Full variable domain (remainder filled in from reference TRBV28 and TRBJ1-5): DVKVTQSSRYLVKRTGEKVFLECVQDMDHENMFWYRQDPGLGLRLIYFSYDVKMKEKGDIPEGYSVSREKKERFSLILESASTNQTSMYLCASSPDVIRAPNQPQHFGDGTRLSIL.

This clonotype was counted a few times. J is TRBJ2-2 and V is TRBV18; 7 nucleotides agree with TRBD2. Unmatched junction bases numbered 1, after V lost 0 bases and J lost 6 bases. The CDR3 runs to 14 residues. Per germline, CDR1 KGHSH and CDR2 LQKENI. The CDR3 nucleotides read TGTGCCAGCTCACCACCCGCGGGGGCCGGGGAGCTGTTTTTT. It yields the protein CASSPPAGAGELFF.

CDR3 amino acids: CASNLPGGKNIQYF. Written as DNA, the CDR3 is TGTGCCAGTAACCTGCCAGGGGGCAAAAACATTCAGTACTTC. The chain has TRBV19 and TRBJ2-4; 7 bases agree with TRBD1. The CDR3 is made up of 14 amino acids. J was trimmed by 3 bases and V by 7 bases; bases with no gene match: 6. Germline CDR1 reads LNHDA; CDR2 reads SQIVND (reference sequence).

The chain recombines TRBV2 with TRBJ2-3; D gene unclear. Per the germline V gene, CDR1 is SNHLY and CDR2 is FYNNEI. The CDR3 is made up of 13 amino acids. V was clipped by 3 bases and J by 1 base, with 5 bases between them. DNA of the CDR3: TGTGCCAGCAGTGAGGCCCGCACAGATACGCAGTATTTT. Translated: CASSEARTDTQYF.

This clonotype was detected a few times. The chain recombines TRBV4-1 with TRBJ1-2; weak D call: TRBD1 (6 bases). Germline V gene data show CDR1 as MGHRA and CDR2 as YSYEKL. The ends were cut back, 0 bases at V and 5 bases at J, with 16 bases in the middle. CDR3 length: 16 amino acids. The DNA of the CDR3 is TGCGCCAGCAGCCAAGATCGTAACAGGGTTCCGTATGGCTACACCTTC. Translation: CASSQDRNRVPYGYTF.

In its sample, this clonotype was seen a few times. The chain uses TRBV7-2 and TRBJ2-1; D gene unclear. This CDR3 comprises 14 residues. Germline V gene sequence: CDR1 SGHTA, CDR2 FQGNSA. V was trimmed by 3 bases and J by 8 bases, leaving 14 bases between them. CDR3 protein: CASSFLVSLDEQFF. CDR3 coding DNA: TGTGCCAGCAGCTTTTTGGTGTCCCTCGATGAGCAGTTCTTC.

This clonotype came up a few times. CDR3 sequence (DNA): TGCGCCAGCAGCCCCGGCGCAGCCCCAGATACGCAGTATTTT. This sequence encodes CASSPGAAPDTQYF. This rearrangement joins TRBV5-1 to TRBJ2-3; D gene unclear. The CDR3 is 14 residues long. CDR1 is SGHRS, CDR2 YFSETQ, per germline. The germline V and J ends were trimmed by 4 bases and 4 bases, with 13 bases remaining between them.

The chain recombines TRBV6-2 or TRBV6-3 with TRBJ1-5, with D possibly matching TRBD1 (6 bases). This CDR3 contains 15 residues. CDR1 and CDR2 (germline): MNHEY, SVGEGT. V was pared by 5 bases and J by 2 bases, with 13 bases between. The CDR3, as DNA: TGTGCCAGCAGTGCCCCAGGGGCGGGCAATCAGCCCCAGCATTTT. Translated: CASSAPGAGNQPQHF.

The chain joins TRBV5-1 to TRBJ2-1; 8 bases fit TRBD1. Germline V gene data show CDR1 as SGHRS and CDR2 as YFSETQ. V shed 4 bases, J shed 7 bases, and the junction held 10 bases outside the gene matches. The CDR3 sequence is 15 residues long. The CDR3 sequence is CASSPGRTGFNEQFF. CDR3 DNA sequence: TGCGCCAGCAGCCCCGGTAGGACAGGGTTTAATGAGCAGTTCTTC. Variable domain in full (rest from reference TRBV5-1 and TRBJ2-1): KAGVTQTPRYLIKTRGQQVTLSCSPISGHRSVSWYQQTPGQGLQFLFEYFSETQRNKGNFPGRFSGRQFSNSRSEMNVSTLELGDSALYLCASSPGRTGFNEQFFGPGTRLTVL.

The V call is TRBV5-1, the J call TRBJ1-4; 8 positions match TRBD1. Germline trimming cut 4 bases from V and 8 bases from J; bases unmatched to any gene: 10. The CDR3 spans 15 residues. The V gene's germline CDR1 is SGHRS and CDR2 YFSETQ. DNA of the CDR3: TGCGCCAGCAGCGTACCCCAGGGGGCGGGAGAAAAACTGTTTTTT. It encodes CASSVPQGAGEKLFF.

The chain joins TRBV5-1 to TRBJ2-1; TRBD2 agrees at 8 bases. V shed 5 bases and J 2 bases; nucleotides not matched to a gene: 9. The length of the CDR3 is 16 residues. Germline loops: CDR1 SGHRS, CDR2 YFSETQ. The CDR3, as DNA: TGCGCCAGCAGACGCCCTTCTAGCGGGCCCTACAATGAGCAGTTCTTC. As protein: CASRRPSSGPYNEQFF.

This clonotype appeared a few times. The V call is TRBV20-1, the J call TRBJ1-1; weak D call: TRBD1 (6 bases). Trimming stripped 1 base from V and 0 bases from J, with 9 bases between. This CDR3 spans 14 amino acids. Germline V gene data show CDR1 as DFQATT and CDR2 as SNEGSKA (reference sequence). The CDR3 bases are TGCAGTGCTAGAGCGGGGGGCTTGAACACTGAAGCTTTCTTT. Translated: CSARAGGLNTEAFF.

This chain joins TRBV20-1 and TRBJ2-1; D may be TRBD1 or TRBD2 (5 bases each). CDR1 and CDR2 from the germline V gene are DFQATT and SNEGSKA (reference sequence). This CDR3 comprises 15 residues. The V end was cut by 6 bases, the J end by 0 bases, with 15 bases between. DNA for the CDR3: TGCAGTGCCACCCCCGGGGCTAGCTCCTACAATGAGCAGTTCTTC. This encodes CSATPGASSYNEQFF.